Below are 26 T cell receptor beta chains sequenced from a single sample in a study of CD8 T cells in ankylosing spondylitis (dated by TCRdb to about 2017). Libraries were prepared through 5' RACE. Reads for this sample came from an Illumina HiSeq 2500. TCRdb reprocessing: public reads trimmed at Q25 with fastp, clones called with MiXCR, in-frame beta chains kept. When rows share a CDR3 protein, they turn into one entry using the most common DNA and genes. The sample table holds around 250,000 distinct CDR3 sequences, of which about 11% were seen once. The leading ten clones occupy 6% to 8% of the sample. Sequencing was done on a sample of blood, either unsorted or a sorted T cell fraction (not recorded which). All receptors come from a male donor with ankylosing spondylitis or in good health (not recorded which).

The V call is TRBV7-9, the J call TRBJ2-3, with TRBD1 matching over 7 bases. CDR3 length: 16 amino acids. Germline CDR1 reads SEHNR; CDR2 reads FQNEAQ (reference sequence). The junction had 12 bases not matched to a gene; V was cut back by 7 bases and J by 2 bases. CDR3 sequence: CASKVEGARVTDTQYF. The CDR3 region has the DNA TGTGCCAGCAAAGTAGAGGGGGCGCGTGTCACAGATACGCAGTATTTT. The complete variable domain, with remaining parts taken from reference TRBV7-9 and TRBJ2-3, reads DTGVSQNPRHKITKRGQNVTFRCDPISEHNRLYWYRQTLGQGPEFLTYFQNEAQLEKSRLLSDRFSAERPKGSFSTLEIQRTEQGDSAMYLCASKVEGARVTDTQYFGPGTRLTVL.

The rearrangement links TRBV20-1 to TRBJ2-1; D unclear. CDR3 length: 15 residues. Trimming stripped 5 bases from V and 2 bases from J, with 16 bases between. The germline gives CDR1 DFQATT, CDR2 SNEGSKA (reference sequence). The CDR3 bases are TGCAGTGCTCAAGGTAGTAGGGTAGCCTACAATGAGCAGTTCTTC. Its translation is CSAQGSRVAYNEQFF.

The rearrangement joins TRBV12-3 or TRBV12-4 to TRBJ1-5; the D gene is possibly TRBD1 (6 bases). The CDR3 is made up of 15 amino acids. The germline V and J ends were trimmed by 4 bases and 7 bases, with 17 bases remaining between them. CDR3 loop: CASSSTAKGGQPQHF. CDR3 coding DNA: TGTGCCAGCAGTTCCACGGCGAAGGGGGGACAGCCCCAGCATTTT.

The chain has TRBV10-3 and TRBJ2-7; D is undetermined. The germline gives CDR1 ENHRY, CDR2 SYGVKD. V was pared by 10 bases and J by 5 bases, with 24 bases between. The CDR3 is 15 residues long. The CDR3 region is CATTFTWSPRNEQYF. DNA of the CDR3: TGTGCCACAACCTTCACGTGGTCTCCTCGGAACGAGCAGTACTTC.

The chain recombines TRBV29-1 with TRBJ2-2; TRBD2 matches 9 bases. Germline trimming cut 7 bases from V and 1 base from J; bases unmatched to any gene: 4. The CDR3 is made up of 14 amino acids. Germline V gene lookup returns CDR1 SQVTM and CDR2 ANQGSEA. CDR3 region: CSARTSVNTGELFF. CDR3 sequence (DNA): TGCAGCGCCCGGACTAGCGTGAACACCGGGGAGCTGTTTTTT.

This clonotype was recorded many times. The chain links TRBV7-8 to TRBJ2-3; TRBD2 matches at 11 bases. Losses at the gene ends were 1 base for V and 2 bases for J; bases not matched to a gene: 2. Germline V gene sequence: CDR1 SGHVS, CDR2 FQNEAQ. The CDR3 is made up of 16 amino acids. CDR3 in DNA: TGTGCCAGCAGCTTAGGACTAGCGGGGTACACAGATACGCAGTATTTT. Encoded protein: CASSLGLAGYTDTQYF.

This chain connects TRBV7-9 to TRBJ2-2; D remains unclear. Germline assignment: CDR1 SEHNR and CDR2 FQNEAQ (reference sequence). The CDR3 is made up of 13 amino acids. V was shortened by 5 bases and J by 9 bases, with 13 bases between the two germline ends. CDR3 protein: CASSPPGTRELFF. CDR3 coding DNA: TGTGCCAGCAGCCCCCCAGGTACCCGGGAGCTGTTTTTT.

The V and J genes are TRBV27 and TRBJ1-4, with D hard to call. Germline V CDR1 and CDR2: MNHEY, SMNVEV (reference sequence). The CDR3 extends over 16 amino acids. Trimming shortened V by 6 bases and J by 0 bases, and 14 bases separated the two germline ends. CDR3 sequence (DNA): TGTGCCAGCAGAAGGACCGACGTTGCAACTAATGAAAAACTGTTTTTT. This translates into CASRRTDVATNEKLFF. Together with reference TRBV27 and TRBJ1-4, the CDR3 gives the full variable domain: EAQVTQNPRYLITVTGKKLTVTCSQNMNHEYMSWYRQDPGLGLRQIYYSMNVEVTDKGDVPEGYKVSRKEKRNFPLILESPSPNQTSLYFCASRRTDVATNEKLFFGSGTQLSVL.

The V gene is TRBV10-3, the J gene TRBJ1-2; D gene uncertain. Deletions cut 4 bases from V and 2 bases from J, with 11 bases between. CDR1 and CDR2 (germline): ENHRY, SYGVKD. This CDR3 is built from 14 residues. DNA of the CDR3: TGTGCCATCAGTGCCGAGACACTCAACTATGGCTACACCTTC. This gives the protein CAISAETLNYGYTF.

Concerning this clonotype: One junction end does not reproduce the germline sequence, and a read error may be involved. The chain carries TRBV19 and TRBJ2-1; D is perhaps TRBD1 or TRBD2 (5 bases each). This CDR3 is 15 amino acids long. CDR1 and CDR2 from the germline V gene are LNHDA and SQIVND (reference sequence). The CDR3 region is CASSTGTLVYNAQFF. CDR3 coding DNA: TGTGCCAGTAGTACCGGGACGCTAGTCTACAATGCGCAGTTCTTC.

This clonotype appeared many times. The chain employs TRBV5-1 and TRBJ2-7; D is undetermined. The CDR3 sequence is 14 residues long. Trimming took 4 bases from V and 0 from J, leaving 11 bases between them. Germline lookup yields CDR1 SGHRS and CDR2 YFSETQ. The CDR3 sequence is CASSPSRPSYEQYF. Written as DNA, the CDR3 is TGCGCCAGCAGCCCCTCTAGGCCCTCCTACGAGCAGTACTTC.

At least ten counts were recorded for this clonotype. The chain links TRBV5-1 to TRBJ2-4; no firm D call. This CDR3 contains 14 residues. Per the germline V gene, CDR1 is SGHRS and CDR2 is YFSETQ. Trimming shortened V by 0 bases and J by 1 base, and 5 bases separated the two germline ends. CDR3 protein: CASSLGVAKNIQYF. The CDR3 DNA reads TGCGCCAGCAGCTTGGGTGTGGCCAAAAACATTCAGTACTTC. The full variable domain, completed using reference TRBV5-1 and TRBJ2-4, is KAGVTQTPRYLIKTRGQQVTLSCSPISGHRSVSWYQQTPGQGLQFLFEYFSETQRNKGNFPGRFSGRQFSNSRSEMNVSTLELGDSALYLCASSLGVAKNIQYFGAGTRLSVL.

Details on this clonotype: A much larger clone differs from this one at a single base, so this may be a read error. The rearrangement uses TRBV20-1 and TRBJ1-1; the D gene is possibly TRBD1 (5 bases). Germline values: CDR1 DFQATT, CDR2 SNEGSKA (reference sequence). Trimming left V 0 bases short and J 7 bases short, with 15 bases between. There are 14 residues in the CDR3. CDR3 in DNA: TGCAGTGCTAGAGATGGCAGGGTGGGAAATGAAGCTTTCTTT. The encoded protein is CSARDGRVGNEAFF.

Many counts were recorded for this clonotype. The V gene is TRBV27, the J gene TRBJ1-1; D possibly corresponds to TRBD1 (5 bases). The V end was cut by 3 bases, the J end by 0 bases, with 8 bases between. CDR1 and CDR2 from the germline V gene are MNHEY and SMNVEV (reference sequence). The CDR3 runs to 14 residues. The CDR3 here is CASSLTVMNTEAFF. The CDR3 bases are TGTGCCAGCAGTTTGACAGTTATGAACACTGAAGCTTTCTTT.

This clonotype was detected once. This sequence may be a read error, since a much larger clone differs from it by one base. The chain is built from TRBV3-1 and TRBJ2-1; 7 bases line up with TRBD2. Trimming cost V 1 base and J 10 bases; bases outside gene matches: 4. This CDR3 comprises 13 residues. Germline V gene sequence: CDR1 LGHDT, CDR2 YNNKEL (reference sequence). CDR3 region: CASSQALAAEQFF. The CDR3 DNA sequence: TGTGCCAGCAGCCAAGCTCTAGCGGCGGAGCAGTTCTTC.

This clonotype was picked up many times. The chain carries TRBV7-6 and TRBJ2-7, with D maybe TRBD1 (5 bases). The V end lost 2 bases, the J end lost 6 bases, and 14 bases lay between the germline ends. Germline lookup yields CDR1 SGHVS and CDR2 FNYEAQ. The length of the CDR3 is 14 residues. This chain's CDR3 is CASSLNGAQGEQYF. For the CDR3, the DNA is TGTGCCAGCAGCTTAAATGGGGCGCAGGGCGAGCAGTACTTC.

This clonotype came up many times. The chain employs TRBV5-6 and TRBJ2-1, with 7 bases lining up with TRBD1. With 4 bases clipped from V and 5 bases from J, the junction kept 9 bases outside the gene matches. This CDR3 region has 15 residues. Germline lookup yields CDR1 SGHDT and CDR2 YYEEEE. CDR3 sequence reads: CASSPSDRAHNEQFF. The CDR3 coding sequence is TGTGCCAGCAGCCCGTCAGACAGGGCCCACAATGAGCAGTTCTTC. The entire variable domain, with the rest obtained from reference TRBV5-6 and TRBJ2-1, is as follows: DAGVTQSPTHLIKTRGQQVTLRCSPKSGHDTVSWYQQALGQGPQFIFQYYEEEERQRGNFPDRFSGHQFPNYSSELNVNALLLGDSALYLCASSPSDRAHNEQFFGPGTRLTVL.

In its sample, this clonotype was seen many times. This chain uses TRBV6-1 with TRBJ2-5, with D unresolved. Germline loops: CDR1 MNHNS, CDR2 SASEGT. The CDR3 runs to 12 residues. V was pared by 7 bases and J by 2 bases, with 8 bases between. CDR3 coding DNA: TGTGCCAGCACCCGCCAGCAAGAGACCCAGTACTTC. Its protein is CASTRQQETQYF.

The count of this clonotype is one. The CDR3 protein is CATIAGTGGYGYTF. The CDR3, as DNA: TGTGCCACAATCGCCGGGACAGGGGGCTATGGCTACACCTTC. V and J are TRBV6-1 and TRBJ1-2; TRBD1 matches 11 bases. The germline V gene encodes CDR1 MNHNS and CDR2 SASEGT. J lost 4 bases, V lost 10 bases, and 8 bases had no gene match. The CDR3 runs 14 residues.

This clonotype has a count of ten or more. The chain couples TRBV5-1 to TRBJ2-1; the match to TRBD2 covers 9 bases. The CDR3 covers 15 residues. The germline gives CDR1 SGHRS, CDR2 YFSETQ. With 5 bases clipped from V and 7 bases from J, the junction kept 10 bases outside the gene matches. The CDR3 region is CASRVGLAGNNEQFF. The CDR3 DNA is TGCGCCAGCAGAGTAGGGCTAGCGGGGAATAATGAGCAGTTCTTC. Drawing the rest from reference TRBV5-1 and TRBJ2-1, the complete variable domain is KAGVTQTPRYLIKTRGQQVTLSCSPISGHRSVSWYQQTPGQGLQFLFEYFSETQRNKGNFPGRFSGRQFSNSRSEMNVSTLELGDSALYLCASRVGLAGNNEQFFGPGTRLTVL.

This clonotype has a handful of counts. The CDR3 here is CASSQDGLDQPQHF. Written as DNA, the CDR3 is TGCGCCAGCAGCCAAGATGGGCTAGATCAGCCCCAGCATTTT. This chain uses TRBV4-1 with TRBJ1-5, with D uncertain. V was pared by 0 bases and J by 5 bases, with 8 bases between. Germline CDR1 is MGHRA and CDR2 is YSYEKL. The CDR3 has 14 residues.

This clonotype came up many times. CDR3 residues: CASSELGRGGLNTEAFF. The CDR3, as DNA: TGTGCCAGCAGTGAACTGGGTCGGGGGGGGCTAAACACTGAAGCTTTCTTT. This chain connects TRBV25-1 to TRBJ1-1; weak D call: TRBD1 (6 bases). Looked up from germline, CDR1 is MGHDK and CDR2 is SYGVNS. V lost 2 bases to trimming and J lost 2 bases, with 18 bases between them. This CDR3 comprises 17 residues.

This clonotype was detected a few times. The chain has TRBV5-1 and TRBJ2-1; 13 bases are shared with TRBD2. Germline lookup yields CDR1 SGHRS and CDR2 YFSETQ. This CDR3 is built from 19 residues. The V and J ends lost 3 bases and 4 bases, in that order; junction bases with no gene match: 13. The CDR3 coding sequence is TGCGCCAGCAGCTCAACCCGACTAGCGGGAGGTACCCCATACAATGAGCAGTTCTTC. The encoded protein is CASSSTRLAGGTPYNEQFF.

The J gene is TRBJ1-5, the V gene TRBV29-1; 10 positions match TRBD1. This CDR3 contains 13 residues. V shed 6 bases and J 7 bases; nucleotides not matched to a gene: 6. From germline, CDR1 is SQVTM and CDR2 ANQGSEA. CDR3 sequence: CSVGTGAGQPQHF. In DNA, the CDR3 is TGCAGCGTCGGGACAGGGGCGGGCCAGCCCCAGCATTTT.

The V and J genes are TRBV7-3 and TRBJ2-7, with 8 bases that match TRBD1. Trimming took 1 base from V and 6 from J; bases not matched to a gene: 8. The CDR3 length is 15 residues. Per germline, CDR1 SGHTA and CDR2 FQGTGA. The CDR3 coding sequence is TGTGCCAGCAGCTTAATGGGCAGGGGGCTAGCCGAGCAGTACTTC. It specifies CASSLMGRGLAEQYF.

This clonotype came up many times. The gene calls are TRBV6-1 and TRBJ2-1; 8 bases map to TRBD2. Germline lookup yields CDR1 MNHNS and CDR2 SASEGT. The trim removed 5 bases at V and 2 bases at J, leaving 5 bases unmatched. This CDR3 has 15 residues. The CDR3 DNA reads as TGTGCCAGCAGTACCGCGGGAGGACCCTACAATGAGCAGTTCTTC. This codes for CASSTAGGPYNEQFF.